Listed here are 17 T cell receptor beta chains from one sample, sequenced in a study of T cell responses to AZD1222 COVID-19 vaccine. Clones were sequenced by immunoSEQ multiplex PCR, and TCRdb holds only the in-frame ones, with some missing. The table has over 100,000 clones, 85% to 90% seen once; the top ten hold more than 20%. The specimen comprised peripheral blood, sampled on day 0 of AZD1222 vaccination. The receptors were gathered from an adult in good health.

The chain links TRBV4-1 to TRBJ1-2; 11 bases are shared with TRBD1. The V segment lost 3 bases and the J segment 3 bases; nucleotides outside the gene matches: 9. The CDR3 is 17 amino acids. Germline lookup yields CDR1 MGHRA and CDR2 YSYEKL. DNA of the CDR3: TGCGCCAGCAGCCATGGACAGGGGGCTCTAAACCACTATGGCTACACCTTC. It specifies CASSHGQGALNHYGYTF.

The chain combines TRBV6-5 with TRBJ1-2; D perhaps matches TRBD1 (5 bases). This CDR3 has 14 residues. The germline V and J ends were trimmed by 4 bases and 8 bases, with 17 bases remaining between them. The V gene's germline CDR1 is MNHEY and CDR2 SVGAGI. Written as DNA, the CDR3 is TGTGCCAGCAGTTTCCAGGGTGGGGCCGGGGGCTACACCTTC. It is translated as CASSFQGGAGGYTF.

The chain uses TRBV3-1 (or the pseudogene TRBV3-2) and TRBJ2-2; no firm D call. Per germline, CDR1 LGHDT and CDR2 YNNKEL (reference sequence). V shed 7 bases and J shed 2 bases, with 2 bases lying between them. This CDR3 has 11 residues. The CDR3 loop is CASTNTGELFF. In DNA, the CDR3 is TGTGCCAGCACTAACACCGGGGAGCTGTTTTTT.

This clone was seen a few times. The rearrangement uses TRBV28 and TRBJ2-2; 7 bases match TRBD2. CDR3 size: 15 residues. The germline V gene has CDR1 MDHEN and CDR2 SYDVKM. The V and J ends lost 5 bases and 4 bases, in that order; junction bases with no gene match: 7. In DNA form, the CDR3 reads TGTGCCAGCAGTCTTCCGTCTAGCGGCACCGGGGAGCTGTTTTTT. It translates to CASSLPSSGTGELFF.

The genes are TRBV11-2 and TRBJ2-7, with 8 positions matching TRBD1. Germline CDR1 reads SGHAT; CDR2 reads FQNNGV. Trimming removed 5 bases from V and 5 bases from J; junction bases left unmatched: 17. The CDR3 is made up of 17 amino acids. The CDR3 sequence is CASSPLSLRTGSNEQYF. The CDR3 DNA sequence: TGTGCCAGCAGCCCTCTATCCCTCCGGACAGGGAGCAACGAGCAGTACTTC.

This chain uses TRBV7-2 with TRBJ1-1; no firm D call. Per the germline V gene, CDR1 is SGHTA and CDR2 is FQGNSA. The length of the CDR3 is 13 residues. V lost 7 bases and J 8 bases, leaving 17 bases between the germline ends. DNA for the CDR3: TGTGCCAGCACCCAGGACGGTTATTCCGAAGCTTTCTTT. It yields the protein CASTQDGYSEAFF. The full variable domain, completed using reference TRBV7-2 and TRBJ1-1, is GAGVSQSPSNKVTEKGKDVELRCDPISGHTALYWYRQSLGQGLEFLIYFQGNSAPDKSGLPSDRFSAERTGGSVSTLTIQRTQQEDSAVYLCASTQDGYSEAFFGQGTRLTVV.

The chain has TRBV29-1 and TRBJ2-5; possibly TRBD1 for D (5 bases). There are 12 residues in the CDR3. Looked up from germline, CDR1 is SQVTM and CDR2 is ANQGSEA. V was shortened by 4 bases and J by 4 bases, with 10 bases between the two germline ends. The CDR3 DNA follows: TGCAGCGTTGGGCAGGGAATAGAGACCCAGTACTTC. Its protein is CSVGQGIETQYF. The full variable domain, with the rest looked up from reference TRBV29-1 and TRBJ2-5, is SAVISQKPSRDICQRGTSLTIQCQVDSQVTMMFWYRQQPGQSLTLIATANQGSEATYESGFVIDKFPISRPNLTFSTLTVSNMSPEDSSIYLCSVGQGIETQYFGPGTRLLVL.

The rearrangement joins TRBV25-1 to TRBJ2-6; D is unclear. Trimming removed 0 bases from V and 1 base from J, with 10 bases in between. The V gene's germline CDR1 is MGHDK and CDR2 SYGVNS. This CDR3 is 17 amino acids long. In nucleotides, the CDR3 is TGTGCCAGCAGTGAATATGTGGTATTTTCTGGGGCCAACGTCCTGACTTTC. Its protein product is CASSEYVVFSGANVLTF.

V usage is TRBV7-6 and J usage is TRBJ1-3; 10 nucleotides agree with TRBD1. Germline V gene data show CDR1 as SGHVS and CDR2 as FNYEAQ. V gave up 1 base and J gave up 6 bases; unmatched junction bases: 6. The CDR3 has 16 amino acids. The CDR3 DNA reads TGTGCCAGCAGCTTAGAAGGACAGGGGGAATCAAACACCATATATTTT. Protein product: CASSLEGQGESNTIYF.

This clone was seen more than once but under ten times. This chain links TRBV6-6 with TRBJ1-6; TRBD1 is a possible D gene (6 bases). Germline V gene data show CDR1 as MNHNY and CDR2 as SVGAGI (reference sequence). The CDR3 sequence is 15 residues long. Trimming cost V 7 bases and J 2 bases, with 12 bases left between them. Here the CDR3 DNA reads TGTGCCAGCACCGAGGGGGACACCTATAATTCACCCCTCCACTTT. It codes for CASTEGDTYNSPLHF.

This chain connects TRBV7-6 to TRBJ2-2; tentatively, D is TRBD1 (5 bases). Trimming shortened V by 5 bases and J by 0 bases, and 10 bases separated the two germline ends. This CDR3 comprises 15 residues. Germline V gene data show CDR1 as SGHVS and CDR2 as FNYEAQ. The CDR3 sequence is CASSLRGTNTGELFF. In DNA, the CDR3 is TGTGCCAGCAGCCTAAGGGGTACGAACACCGGGGAGCTGTTTTTT.

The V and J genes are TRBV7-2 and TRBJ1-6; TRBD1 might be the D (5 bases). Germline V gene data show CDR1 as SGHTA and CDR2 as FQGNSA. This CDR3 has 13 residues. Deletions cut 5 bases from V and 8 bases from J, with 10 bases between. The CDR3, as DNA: TGTGCCAGCAGCCCACAGACAGATTCACCCCTCCACTTT. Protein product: CASSPQTDSPLHF.

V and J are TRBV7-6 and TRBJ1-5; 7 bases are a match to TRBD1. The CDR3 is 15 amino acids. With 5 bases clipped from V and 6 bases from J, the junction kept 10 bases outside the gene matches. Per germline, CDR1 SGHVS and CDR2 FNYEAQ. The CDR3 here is CASSQSGGWGQPQHF. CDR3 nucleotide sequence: TGTGCCAGCAGCCAATCAGGGGGATGGGGTCAGCCCCAGCATTTT.

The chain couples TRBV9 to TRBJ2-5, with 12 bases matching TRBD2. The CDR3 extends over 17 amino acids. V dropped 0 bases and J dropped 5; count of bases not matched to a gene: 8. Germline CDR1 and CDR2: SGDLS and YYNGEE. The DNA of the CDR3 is TGTGCCAGCAGCGTAGGGGCTAGCGGGGGGGCCGGTGAGACCCAGTACTTC. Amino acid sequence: CASSVGASGGAGETQYF. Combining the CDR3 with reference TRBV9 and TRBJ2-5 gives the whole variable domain DSGVTQTPKHLITATGQRVTLRCSPRSGDLSVYWYQQSLDQGLQFLIQYYNGEERAKGNILERFSAQQFPDLHSELNLSSLELGDSALYFCASSVGASGGAGETQYFGPGTRLLVL.

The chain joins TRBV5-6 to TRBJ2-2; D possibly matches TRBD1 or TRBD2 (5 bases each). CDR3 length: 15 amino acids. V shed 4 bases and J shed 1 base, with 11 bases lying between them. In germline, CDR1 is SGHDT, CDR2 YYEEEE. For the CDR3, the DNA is TGTGCCAGCAGCCCCGGGACCAAGAACACCGGGGAGCTGTTTTTT. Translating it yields CASSPGTKNTGELFF.

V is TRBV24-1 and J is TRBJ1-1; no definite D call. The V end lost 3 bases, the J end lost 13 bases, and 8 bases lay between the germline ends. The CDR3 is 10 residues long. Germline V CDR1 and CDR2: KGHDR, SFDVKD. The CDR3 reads CATSDVGGFF. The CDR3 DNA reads TGTGCCACCAGTGATGTCGGAGGTTTCTTT.

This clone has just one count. The CDR3 spells CASSLRGRNYGYTF. In nucleotides, the CDR3 is TGTGCCAGCAGCCTACGTGGGAGGAACTATGGCTACACCTTC. The chain combines TRBV3-1 (or the pseudogene TRBV3-2) with TRBJ1-2, with D uncertain. The CDR3 runs 14 residues. The V end was cut by 4 bases, the J end by 2 bases, with 11 bases between. Per the germline V gene, CDR1 is LGHDT and CDR2 is YNNKEL (reference sequence).